The text below deals with one T cell receptor (beta chain). This record comes from a study of cytomegalovirus exposure and HLA in healthy donors. Method: immunoSEQ multiplex PCR; TCRdb's copy keeps in-frame clones and lacks some. The table shows about 330,000 clones, with roughly nine tenths occurring only once. The CDR3 spans 16 residues. Between the trimmed V and J ends, which lost 1 base and 1 base, there was a span of 11 bases. In germline, CDR1 is LGHNA, CDR2 YSLEER. The receptor comes from a woman between 25 and 40 years old in good health and CMV-seropositive. The chain combines TRBV4-3 with TRBJ1-3; D remains ambiguous. The sequenced sample consisted of PBMCs. CDR3: CASSQVSTISGNTIYF. The DNA of the CDR3 is TGCGCCAGCAGCCAAGTTAGCACGATATCTGGAAACACCATATATTTT.